The source of this T cell receptor (beta chain) is a study of T cell changes during pregnancy in multiple sclerosis. Libraries were prepared by immunoSEQ multiplex PCR; TCRdb keeps only in-frame clonotypes and omits some of them. This table holds 15,000 or so clones, around 97% found once. This TCR was recovered from a female donor with multiple sclerosis, enrolled in a pregnancy study. Sequenced material: peripheral blood, taken in the third trimester of pregnancy.

The CDR3 here is CASSLGQGGTGELFF. The CDR3 DNA reads TGTGCCAGTAGCCTGGGACAGGGGGGCACCGGGGAGCTGTTTTTT. The V gene is TRBV19, the J gene TRBJ2-2, with 11 bases matching TRBD1. This CDR3 spans 15 amino acids. Germline CDR1 LNHDA, CDR2 SQIVND (reference sequence). The ends lost 6 bases at V and 4 bases at J; junction bases unmatched: 4.